This TCR beta chain was retrieved from a study of human T cells and chemical hapten exposure. Looked up from germline, CDR1 is DFQATT and CDR2 is SNEGSKA (reference sequence). The CDR3 totals 14 residues. J was trimmed by 3 bases and V by 6 bases; bases with no gene match: 9. TCRdb analysed the RACE reads with MiXCR anew, one entry per CDR3 protein. The table shows about 110,000 distinct CDR3 sequences, with 9.2% occurring only once. Time point of the sample: patch test 2, 6 weeks after DPC sensitization. The treatment: therapeutic diphenylcyclopropenone sensitization with weekly scalp DPC. This receptor was identified in a woman between 40 and 50 years old with alopecia areata. Some clones in this sample may be carry-over from other donors' samples. The chain links TRBV20-1 to TRBJ2-7; the match to TRBD2 covers 9 bases. The sample in question was whole blood, obtained in connection with sensitization to the hapten diphenylcyclopropenone (DPC). As DNA, the CDR3 is TGCAGTGCGCAAGCGGGGGGCGCTTACTACGAGCAGTACTTC. Protein: CSAQAGGAYYEQYF.